This T cell receptor beta chain was profiled in a study of blood T cell repertoires in COVID-19. Study as a whole: Sample material is recorded as cDNA or gDNA derived from T cells, B-cell-depleted T cells, or PBMCs.

Germline V gene sequence: CDR1 SNHLY, CDR2 FYNNEI. The V gene lost 5 bases and the J gene lost 2 bases, with 12 bases spanning the gap. The CDR3 is 15 amino acids. Produced via immunoSEQ multiplex PCR; TCRdb's table is partial and in-frame only. The sample has some 110,000 clones, about four fifths seen once; the top ten hold 4% to 5%. The sample consisted of peripheral blood. This sequence originates from a woman in her seventies with acute or convalescent COVID-19. The rearrangement links TRBV2 to TRBJ1-4; D not resolved. CDR3 amino acids: CASSLQSSTNEKLFF. CDR3 coding DNA: TGTGCCAGCAGTCTCCAGAGTAGCACTAATGAAAAACTGTTTTTT.